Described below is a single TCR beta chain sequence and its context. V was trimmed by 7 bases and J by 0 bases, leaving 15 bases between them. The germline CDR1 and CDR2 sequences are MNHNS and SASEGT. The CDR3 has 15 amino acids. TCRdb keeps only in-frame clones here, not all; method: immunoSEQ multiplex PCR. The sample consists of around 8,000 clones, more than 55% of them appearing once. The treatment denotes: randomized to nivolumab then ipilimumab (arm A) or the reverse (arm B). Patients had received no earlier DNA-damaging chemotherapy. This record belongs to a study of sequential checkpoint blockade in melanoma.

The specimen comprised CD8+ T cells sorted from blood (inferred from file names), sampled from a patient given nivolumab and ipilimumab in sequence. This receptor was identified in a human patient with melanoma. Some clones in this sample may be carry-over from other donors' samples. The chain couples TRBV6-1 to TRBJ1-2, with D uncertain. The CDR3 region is CASTRVAGSNYGYTF. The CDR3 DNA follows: TGTGCCAGCACCCGAGTGGCGGGCTCTAACTATGGCTACACCTTC.